This TCR beta chain was observed in a study of cytomegalovirus exposure and HLA in healthy donors. The PCR made use of 60 Vbeta and 13 Jbeta primers. Measured with immunoSEQ multiplex PCR; TCRdb has only the in-frame clones, and not every one. This sample has about 160,000 clones, with around 84% found just once. The CDR3 is made up of 14 amino acids. Trimming took 3 bases from V and 8 from J, leaving 16 bases between them. Germline-derived CDR1 and CDR2 are MGHDK and SYGVNS. This rearrangement joins TRBV25-1 to TRBJ1-1; a weak D match, TRBD1 (5 bases). This TCR was recovered from a man in his late teens or twenties in good health and CMV-seropositive. Sequenced material: PBMCs. The CDR3 loop reads CASSDQGRSAEAFF. CDR3 DNA: TGTGCCAGCAGTGATCAGGGTCGTAGTGCGGAAGCTTTCTTT.